Presented here are 17 T cell receptor beta chains from one specimen sequenced in a study of graft-versus-host responses after intestinal transplantation. No cognate antigen is known for these TCRs. Sequencing was performed with immunoSEQ multiplex PCR; in TCRdb, only in-frame clones are kept and a portion is missing. The sample has tens of thousands of clones; around 92% are singletons. Sequencing was performed on unstimulated CD4+ T cells sorted from spleen or lymph node cells, taken before transplant. All receptors derive from a human donor who was the organ donor for an intestinal transplant.

The chain combines TRBV14 with TRBJ2-5; no clear D. The CDR3 is 16 residues long. Germline values: CDR1 SGHDN, CDR2 FVKESK. Trimming took 0 bases from V and 0 from J, leaving 11 bases between them. The CDR3 DNA reads TGTGCCAGCAGCCAAGATCTGGCAGCGTACCAAGAGACCCAGTACTTC. This translates into CASSQDLAAYQETQYF.

The gene calls are TRBV28 and TRBJ2-3; 14 positions match TRBD2. CDR3 length equals 19 residues. The trim removed 1 base at V and 4 bases at J, leaving 10 bases unmatched. Germline V gene data show CDR1 as MDHEN and CDR2 as SYDVKM. CDR3 sequence reads: CASSLFTGTSGGGADTQYF. The CDR3 coding sequence is TGTGCCAGCAGTTTATTCACGGGGACTAGCGGGGGCGGCGCAGATACGCAGTATTTT.

The chain joins TRBV29-1 to TRBJ1-1; the D gene is possibly TRBD1 (5 bases). This CDR3 is built from 14 residues. Trimming left V 6 bases short and J 5 bases short, with 19 bases between. Germline-derived CDR1 and CDR2 are SQVTM and ANQGSEA. The DNA for the CDR3 is TGCAGCGTAACAGGTACGCGGGGAGTGACTGAAGCTTTCTTT. Translated, it gives CSVTGTRGVTEAFF.

The chain joins TRBV13 to TRBJ1-1; 9 bases map to TRBD1. The CDR3 loop spans 14 amino acids. CDR1 is PRHDT, CDR2 FYEKMQ, per germline (reference sequence). The trim removed 5 bases at V and 5 bases at J, leaving 6 bases unmatched. The CDR3 loop is CASSPGTGRTEAFF. The CDR3 DNA sequence: TGTGCCAGCAGCCCGGGGACAGGGAGGACTGAAGCTTTCTTT.

The chain uses TRBV5-6 and TRBJ1-6, with 8 bases that match TRBD1. The CDR3 covers 14 residues. The germline gives CDR1 SGHDT, CDR2 YYEEEE. V shed 4 bases, J shed 8 bases, and the junction held 5 bases outside the gene matches. The CDR3 sequence is CASSKDRADSPLHF. CDR3 coding DNA: TGTGCCAGCAGCAAGGACAGGGCCGATTCACCCCTCCACTTT.

CDR3 in amino acids: CAPVGAGLSEKLFF. In DNA, the CDR3 is TGTGCCCCTGTCGGGGCAGGGTTGAGTGAAAAACTGTTTTTT. The chain is built from TRBV11-2 and TRBJ1-4; the D gene is possibly TRBD1 (5 bases). The CDR3 spans 14 residues. Germline-derived CDR1 and CDR2 are SGHAT and FQNNGV. The ends were cut back, 11 bases at V and 7 bases at J, with 20 bases in the middle. The full variable domain, its missing parts supplied by reference TRBV11-2 and TRBJ1-4, is EAGVAQSPRYKIIEKRQSVAFWCNPISGHATLYWYQQILGQGPKLLIQFQNNGVVDDSQLPKDRFSAERLKGVDSTLKIQPAKLEDSAVYLCAPVGAGLSEKLFFGSGTQLSVL.

The V gene is TRBV6-1, the J gene TRBJ2-3; D gene ambiguous. CDR1 and CDR2 from the germline V gene are MNHNS and SASEGT. Trimming left V 2 bases short and J 3 bases short, with 12 bases between. The CDR3 spans 15 residues. The CDR3 protein is CASSERWVSTDTQYF. CDR3 sequence (DNA): TGTGCCAGCAGTGAACGCTGGGTGTCAACAGATACGCAGTATTTT.

In DNA, the CDR3 is TGTGCCAGCAGGGGTGGGCGGGGGGTCTACAATGAGCAGTTCTTC. This sequence encodes CASRGGRGVYNEQFF. V and J are TRBV2 and TRBJ2-1, with 8 bases matching TRBD2. The CDR3 is made up of 15 amino acids. The V gene's germline CDR1 is SNHLY and CDR2 FYNNEI. Trimming cost V 6 bases and J 3 bases; bases outside gene matches: 7. Using reference TRBV2 and TRBJ2-1 for the parts outside the CDR3, the full variable domain is EPEVTQTPSHQVTQMGQEVILRCVPISNHLYFYWYRQILGQKVEFLVSFYNNEISEKSEIFDDQFSVERPDGSNFTLKIRSTKLEDSAMYFCASRGGRGVYNEQFFGPGTRLTVL.

V gene TRBV7-2 combines with J gene TRBJ2-1; unclear D gene. Trimming shortened V by 6 bases and J by 8 bases, and 14 bases separated the two germline ends. The CDR3 totals 13 residues. Germline CDR1 SGHTA, CDR2 FQGNSA. CDR3 in amino acids: CASSLTGVDEQFF. CDR3 DNA sequence: TGTGCCAGCAGTTTAACTGGAGTAGATGAGCAGTTCTTC.

The chain employs TRBV9 and TRBJ2-2; no clear D gene. Between the trimmed V and J ends, which lost 4 bases and 0 bases, there was a span of 13 bases. Germline V lookup: CDR1 SGDLS, CDR2 YYNGEE. This CDR3 is 16 amino acids long. CDR3 protein: CASSFWVAANTGELFF. For the CDR3, the DNA is TGTGCCAGCAGCTTCTGGGTGGCCGCGAACACCGGGGAGCTGTTTTTT.

The rearrangement uses TRBV10-3 and TRBJ2-3, with 11 bases fitting TRBD1. The CDR3 is made up of 14 amino acids. Germline V CDR1 and CDR2: ENHRY, SYGVKD. J lost 5 bases, V lost 6 bases, and 4 bases had no gene match. CDR3 sequence reads: CAISRTGGGDTQYF. CDR3 sequence (DNA): TGTGCCATCAGCCGGACAGGGGGCGGAGATACGCAGTATTTT.

The CDR3 nucleotides read TGCGCCAGCAGCCGAAAATCTAGCGGGGCGAACACCGGGGAGCTGTTTTTT. Translating it yields CASSRKSSGANTGELFF. The chain carries TRBV4-3 and TRBJ2-2; 9 bases agree with TRBD2. The CDR3 is 17 residues long. Germline assignment: CDR1 LGHNA and CDR2 YSLEER. With 4 bases clipped from V and 0 bases from J, the junction kept 6 bases outside the gene matches.

The V gene is TRBV2, the J gene TRBJ1-2; D is ambiguous. Germline CDR1 and CDR2: SNHLY and FYNNEI. The CDR3 sequence is 11 residues long. Deletions cut 6 bases from V and 8 bases from J, with 10 bases between. This chain's CDR3 is CASRMVGGYTF. DNA of the CDR3: TGTGCCAGCAGGATGGTGGGCGGCTACACCTTC.

V usage is TRBV4-1 and J usage is TRBJ2-3; a possible D gene is TRBD1 (6 bases). Germline assignment: CDR1 MGHRA and CDR2 YSYEKL. V was cut by 4 bases and J by 1 base, with 9 bases left in between. The length of the CDR3 is 14 residues. The CDR3 DNA sequence: TGCGCCAGCAGCCCCCGACAGGGCACAGATACGCAGTATTTT. Its translation: CASSPRQGTDTQYF.

The genes are TRBV7-2 and TRBJ1-2; D not certain. Between the trimmed V and J ends, which lost 5 bases and 5 bases, there was a span of 9 bases. The germline CDR1 and CDR2 sequences are SGHTA and FQGNSA. The CDR3 runs to 12 residues. Here the CDR3 reads CASSRPLYGYTF. The CDR3 DNA reads TGTGCCAGCAGCCGCCCCCTATATGGCTACACCTTC.

This rearrangement joins TRBV4-2 to TRBJ2-3; the match to TRBD2 covers 10 bases. CDR1 is LGHNA, CDR2 YNFKEQ, per germline. CDR3 size: 16 residues. V gave up 0 bases and J gave up 5 bases; unmatched junction bases: 5. The CDR3 sequence is CASSQDRAGGVDTQYF. The CDR3 DNA reads TGTGCCAGCAGCCAAGATCGAGCGGGGGGGGTAGATACGCAGTATTTT.

This clone was counted a single time. The V and J genes are TRBV14 and TRBJ1-2; D gene uncertain. The CDR3 runs to 15 residues. With 3 bases removed from V and 5 bases from J, the gap between germline ends came to 16 bases. Germline V gives CDR1 SGHDN, CDR2 FVKESK. DNA for the CDR3: TGTGCCAGCAGCCACCTACGACCAATGGGGTATGGCTACACCTTC. This encodes CASSHLRPMGYGYTF.